A single T cell receptor (beta chain) is shown here with its context. The germline CDR1 and CDR2 sequences are MNHEY and SVGEGT. The CDR3 spans 14 residues. This record comes from a study of monozygotic twins with inflammatory bowel disease. With the 5' RACE reads reprocessed, TCRdb shows one record per CDR3 protein and no DNA. This table holds a few hundred thousand distinct CDR3 sequences. J is TRBJ2-7 and V is TRBV6-2 or TRBV6-3; with no DNA, the TCRdb D assignment of TRBD1 cannot be verified. This clonotype was obtained from a human donor with ulcerative colitis or Crohn's disease, or a healthy co-twin of an affected twin (not recorded which). The specimen was blood. The CDR3 spells CASKRTPYSYEQYF.